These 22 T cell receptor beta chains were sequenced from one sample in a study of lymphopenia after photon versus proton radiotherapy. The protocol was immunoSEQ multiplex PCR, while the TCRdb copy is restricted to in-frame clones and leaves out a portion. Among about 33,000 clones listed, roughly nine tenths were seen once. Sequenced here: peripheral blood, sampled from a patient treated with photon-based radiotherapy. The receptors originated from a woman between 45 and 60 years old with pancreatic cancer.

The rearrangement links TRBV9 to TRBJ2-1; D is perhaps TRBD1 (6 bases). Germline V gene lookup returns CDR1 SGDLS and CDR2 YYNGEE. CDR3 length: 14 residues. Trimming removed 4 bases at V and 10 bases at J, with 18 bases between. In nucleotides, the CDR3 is TGTGCCAGCAGCCCCAGGACAGAAGCTTCCGAGCAGTTCTTC. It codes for CASSPRTEASEQFF.

The CDR3 sequence is CASSLGTGSDEQYF. The DNA of the CDR3 is TGTGCCAGCAGCTTAGGGACAGGGTCAGACGAGCAGTACTTC. The chain couples TRBV7-9 to TRBJ2-7, with 8 bases lining up with TRBD1. J lost 5 bases, V lost 1 base, and 4 bases had no gene match. The CDR3 spans 14 residues. The germline CDR1 and CDR2 sequences are SEHNR and FQNEAQ (reference sequence).

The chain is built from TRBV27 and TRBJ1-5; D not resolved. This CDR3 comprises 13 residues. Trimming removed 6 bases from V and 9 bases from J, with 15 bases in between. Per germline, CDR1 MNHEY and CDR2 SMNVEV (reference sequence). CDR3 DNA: TGTGCCAGCAGCGTTGATGGGGATCGGCCCCAGCATTTT. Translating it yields CASSVDGDRPQHF.

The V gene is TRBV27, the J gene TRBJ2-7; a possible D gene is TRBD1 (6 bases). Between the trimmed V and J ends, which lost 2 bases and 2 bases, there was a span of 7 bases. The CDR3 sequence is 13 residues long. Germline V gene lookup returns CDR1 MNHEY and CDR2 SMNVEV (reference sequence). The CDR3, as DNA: TGTGCCAGCAGTTTAGCAGGGGCCTACGAGCAGTACTTC. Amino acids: CASSLAGAYEQYF.

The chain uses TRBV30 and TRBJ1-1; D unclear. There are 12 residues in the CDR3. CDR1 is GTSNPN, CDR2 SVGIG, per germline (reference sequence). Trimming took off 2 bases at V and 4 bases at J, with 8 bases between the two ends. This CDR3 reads CAWSWGGTEAFF. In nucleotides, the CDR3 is TGTGCCTGGAGTTGGGGAGGCACTGAAGCTTTCTTT. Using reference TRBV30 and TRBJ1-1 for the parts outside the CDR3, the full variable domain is SQTIHQWPATLVQPVGSPLSLECTVEGTSNPNLYWYRQAAGRGLQLLFYSVGIGQISSEVPQNLSASRPQDRQFILSSKKLLLSDSGFYLCAWSWGGTEAFFGQGTRLTVV.

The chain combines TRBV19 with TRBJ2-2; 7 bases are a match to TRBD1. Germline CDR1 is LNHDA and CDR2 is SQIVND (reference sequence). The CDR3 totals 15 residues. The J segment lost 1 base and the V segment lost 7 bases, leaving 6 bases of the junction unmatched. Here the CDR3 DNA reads TGTGCCAGTAAATTACGACAGGGGAACACCGGGGAGCTGTTTTTT. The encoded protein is CASKLRQGNTGELFF.

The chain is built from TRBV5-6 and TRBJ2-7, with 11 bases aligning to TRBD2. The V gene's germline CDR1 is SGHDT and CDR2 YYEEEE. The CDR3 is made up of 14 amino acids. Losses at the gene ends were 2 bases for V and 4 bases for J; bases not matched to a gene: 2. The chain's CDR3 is CASSFASGGYEQYF. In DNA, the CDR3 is TGTGCCAGCAGCTTCGCTAGCGGGGGGTACGAGCAGTACTTC.

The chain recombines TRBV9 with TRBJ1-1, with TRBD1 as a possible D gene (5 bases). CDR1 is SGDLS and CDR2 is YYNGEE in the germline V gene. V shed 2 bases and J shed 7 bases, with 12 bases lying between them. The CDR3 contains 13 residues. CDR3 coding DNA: TGTGCCAGCAGCGTTGACAGCAACTTTGAAGCTTTCTTT. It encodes CASSVDSNFEAFF.

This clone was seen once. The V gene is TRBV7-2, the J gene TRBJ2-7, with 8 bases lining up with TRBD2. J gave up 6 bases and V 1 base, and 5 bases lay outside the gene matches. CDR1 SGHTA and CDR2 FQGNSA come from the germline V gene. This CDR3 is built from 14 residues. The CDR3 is CASSLGSGMPEQYF. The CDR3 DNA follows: TGTGCCAGCAGCTTAGGTAGCGGGATGCCCGAGCAGTACTTC.

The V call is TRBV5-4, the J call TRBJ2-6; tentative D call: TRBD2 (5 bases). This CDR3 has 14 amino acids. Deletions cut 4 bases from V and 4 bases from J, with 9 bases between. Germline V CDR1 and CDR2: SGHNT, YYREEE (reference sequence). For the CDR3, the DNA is TGTGCCAGCAGCCCCCCGGGGGGGGCCAACGTCCTGACTTTC. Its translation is CASSPPGGANVLTF.

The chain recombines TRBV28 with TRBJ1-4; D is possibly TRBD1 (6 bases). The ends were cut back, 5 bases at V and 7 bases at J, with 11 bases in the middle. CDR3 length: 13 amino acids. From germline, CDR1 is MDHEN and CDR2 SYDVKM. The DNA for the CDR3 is TGTGCCAGCAGTCAGGGGTTTGCTGAAAAACTGTTTTTT. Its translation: CASSQGFAEKLFF.

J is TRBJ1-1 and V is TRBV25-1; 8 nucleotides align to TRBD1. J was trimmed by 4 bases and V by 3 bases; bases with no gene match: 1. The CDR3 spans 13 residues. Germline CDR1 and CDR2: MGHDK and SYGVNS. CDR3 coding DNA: TGTGCCAGCAGTGACAGGGGGCTCACTGAAGCTTTCTTT. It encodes CASSDRGLTEAFF.

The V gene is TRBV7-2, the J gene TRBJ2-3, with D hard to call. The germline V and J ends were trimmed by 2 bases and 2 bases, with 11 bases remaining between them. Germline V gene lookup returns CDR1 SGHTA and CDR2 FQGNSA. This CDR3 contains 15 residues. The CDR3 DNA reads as TGTGCCAGCAGCTTATGGCCGGAGATCACAGATACGCAGTATTTT. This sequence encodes CASSLWPEITDTQYF.

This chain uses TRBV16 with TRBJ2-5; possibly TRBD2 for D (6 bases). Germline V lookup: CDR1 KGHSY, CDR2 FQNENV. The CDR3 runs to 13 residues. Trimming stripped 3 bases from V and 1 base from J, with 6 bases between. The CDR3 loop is CASSQTSQETQYF. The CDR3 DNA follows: TGTGCCAGCAGCCAGACTAGCCAAGAGACCCAGTACTTC.

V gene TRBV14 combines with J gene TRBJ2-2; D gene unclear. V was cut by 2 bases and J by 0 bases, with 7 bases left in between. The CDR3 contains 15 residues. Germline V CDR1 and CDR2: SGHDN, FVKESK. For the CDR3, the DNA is TGTGCCAGCAGCCAAAGGAGTTCGAACACCGGGGAGCTGTTTTTT. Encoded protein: CASSQRSSNTGELFF.

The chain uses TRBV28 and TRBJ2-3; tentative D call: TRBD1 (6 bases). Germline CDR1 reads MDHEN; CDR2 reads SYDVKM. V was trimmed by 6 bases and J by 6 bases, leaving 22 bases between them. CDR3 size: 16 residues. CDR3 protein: CASRSRGPTTSDTQYF. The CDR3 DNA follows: TGTGCCAGCAGAAGCAGGGGACCCACGACCTCGGATACGCAGTATTTT.

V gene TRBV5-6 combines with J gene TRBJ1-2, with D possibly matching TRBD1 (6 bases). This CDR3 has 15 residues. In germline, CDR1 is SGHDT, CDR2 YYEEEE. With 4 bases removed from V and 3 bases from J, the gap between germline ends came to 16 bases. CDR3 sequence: CASSTYTGIDYGYTF. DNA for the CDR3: TGTGCCAGCAGCACCTACACAGGGATCGACTATGGCTACACCTTC.

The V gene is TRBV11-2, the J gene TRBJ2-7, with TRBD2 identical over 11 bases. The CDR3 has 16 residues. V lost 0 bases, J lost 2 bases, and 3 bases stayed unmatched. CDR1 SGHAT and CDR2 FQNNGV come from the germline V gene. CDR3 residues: CASSLEIAGGTYEQYF. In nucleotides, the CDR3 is TGTGCCAGCAGCTTAGAAATAGCGGGGGGGACCTACGAGCAGTACTTC.

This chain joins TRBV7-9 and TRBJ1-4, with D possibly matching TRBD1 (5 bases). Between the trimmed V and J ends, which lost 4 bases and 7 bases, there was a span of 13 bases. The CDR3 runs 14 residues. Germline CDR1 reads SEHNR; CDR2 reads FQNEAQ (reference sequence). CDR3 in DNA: TGTGCCAGCAGCTCGGACGGAAGGGGTGAAAAACTGTTTTTT. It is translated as CASSSDGRGEKLFF.

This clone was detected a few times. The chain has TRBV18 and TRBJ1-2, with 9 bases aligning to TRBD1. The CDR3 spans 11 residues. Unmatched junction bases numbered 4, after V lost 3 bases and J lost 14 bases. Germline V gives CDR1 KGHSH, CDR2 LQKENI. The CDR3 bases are TGTGCCAGCTCACCTTCGACAGGGGGGACCTTC. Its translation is CASSPSTGGTF. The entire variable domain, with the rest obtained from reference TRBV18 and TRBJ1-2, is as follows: NAGVMQNPRHLVRRRGQEARLRCSPMKGHSHVYWYRQLPEEGLKFMVYLQKENIIDESGMPKERFSAEFPKEGPSILRIQQVVRGDSAAYFCASSPSTGGTFGSGTRLTVV.

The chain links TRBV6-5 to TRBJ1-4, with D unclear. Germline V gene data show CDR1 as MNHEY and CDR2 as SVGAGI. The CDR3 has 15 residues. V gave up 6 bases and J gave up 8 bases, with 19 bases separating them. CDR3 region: CASRPLPTDGEKLFF. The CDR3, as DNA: TGTGCCAGCAGACCACTACCGACCGACGGGGAAAAACTGTTTTTT.

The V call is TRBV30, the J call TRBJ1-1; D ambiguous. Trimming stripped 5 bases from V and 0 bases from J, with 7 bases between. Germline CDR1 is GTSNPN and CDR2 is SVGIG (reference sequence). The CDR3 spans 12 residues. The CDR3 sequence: CAWGEMNTEAFF. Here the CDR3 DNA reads TGTGCCTGGGGAGAGATGAACACTGAAGCTTTCTTT.